The next 16 T cell receptor beta chains were all read from a single sample in a study of radiation and T cells in renal cell carcinoma (dated by TCRdb to 2020 to 2021). The sample's time point, from its label and the paper: tumor resected at nephrectomy. The treatment or condition tag for this specimen amounts to: treatment-naive control, cytoreductive nephrectomy. Preparation of the library involved the immunoSEQ multiplex PCR assay. Here the immuneACCESS table is served through TCRdb, limited to in-frame sequences with V and J called. Missing clones are a known gap in these copies; in checked studies unresolved V genes cover under half, and the rest lacks a known reason. Within this sample are 15,000 to 20,000 clones, with over 50% of them counted one time only. The top ten clones comprise approximately 33% of the sample. The sequencing used tumor tissue, collected from a patient whose treatment was nephrectomy without radiotherapy. Receptor source: a man aged 50-60 years with renal cell carcinoma.

The chain recombines TRBV4-3 with TRBJ2-1; no clear D. The CDR3 contains 15 residues. Trimming shortened V by 4 bases and J by 9 bases, and 19 bases separated the two germline ends. Germline V gives CDR1 LGHNA, CDR2 YSLEER. DNA for the CDR3: TGCGCCAGCAGCCTAGGGTATCCTCCCCGCCGTGAGCAGTTCTTC. Its protein is CASSLGYPPRREQFF.

The chain links TRBV5-6 to TRBJ1-2; 8 positions agree with TRBD1. Germline CDR1 SGHDT, CDR2 YYEEEE. The V gene end was trimmed by 0 bases and the J gene end by 10 bases; junction bases not matched to a gene: 14. There are 16 residues in the CDR3. The CDR3: CASSLAGGLGRKDYTF. CDR3 DNA sequence: TGTGCCAGCAGCTTGGCAGGGGGCTTAGGCAGAAAAGACTACACCTTC.

Only one count was recorded for this clone. The rearrangement links TRBV2 to TRBJ1-4, with D hard to call. V was pared by 2 bases and J by 4 bases, with 5 bases between. Germline CDR1 reads SNHLY; CDR2 reads FYNNEI. The CDR3 has 13 amino acids. CDR3 nucleotide sequence: TGTGCCAGCAGTGAATACAGTAATGAAAAACTGTTTTTT. Amino acid sequence: CASSEYSNEKLFF.

The rearrangement links TRBV6-5 to TRBJ2-5; TRBD1 aligns across 8 bases. V dropped 2 bases and J dropped 7; count of bases not matched to a gene: 9. CDR1 and CDR2 from the germline V gene are MNHEY and SVGAGI. This CDR3 region has 15 residues. The DNA of the CDR3 is TGTGCCAGCAGTTACCTCCAGGGGGCCGGGGTGACCCAGTACTTC. This sequence encodes CASSYLQGAGVTQYF.

Only a few counts were recorded for this clone. CDR3 region: CATSRGSNTEAFF. DNA of the CDR3: TGTGCCACCAGCAGGGGTTCGAACACTGAAGCTTTCTTT. The chain combines TRBV15 with TRBJ1-1; no reliable D call. Germline CDR1 LNHNV, CDR2 YYDKDF (reference sequence). This CDR3 has 13 residues. Trimming took 3 bases from V and 1 from J, leaving 6 bases between them.

This clone has only one observation. The chain is built from TRBV15 and TRBJ2-3; 9 bases are shared with TRBD1. The V segment lost 1 base and the J segment 3 bases; nucleotides outside the gene matches: 5. The CDR3 extends over 16 amino acids. Germline-derived CDR1 and CDR2 are LNHNV and YYDKDF (reference sequence). The CDR3 spells CATSRGGQGFTDTQYF. The CDR3, as DNA: TGTGCCACCAGCAGAGGCGGACAGGGGTTTACAGATACGCAGTATTTT.

The CDR3 DNA reads as TGTGCCAGCAGCTTACTGCGTGCGGGGGGGCATGGATTCGGTGAGCAGTTCTTC. Its translation is CASSLLRAGGHGFGEQFF. V is TRBV13 and J is TRBJ2-1; TRBD2 agrees at 9 bases. CDR1 and CDR2 (germline): PRHDT, FYEKMQ (reference sequence). This CDR3 comprises 18 residues. The V segment lost 2 bases and the J segment 9 bases; nucleotides outside the gene matches: 17.

CDR3 region: CASSLVGDQPQHF. The CDR3 bases are TGTGCCAGCAGCTTAGTAGGGGACCAGCCCCAGCATTTT. The chain uses TRBV7-9 and TRBJ1-5; D is perhaps TRBD1 (5 bases). V dropped 1 base and J dropped 7 bases, with 8 bases sitting between them. This CDR3 spans 13 amino acids. Per the germline V gene, CDR1 is SEHNR and CDR2 is FQNEAQ (reference sequence).

This chain joins TRBV15 and TRBJ2-4; 7 nucleotides agree with TRBD1. Germline values: CDR1 LNHNV, CDR2 YYDKDF (reference sequence). CDR3 length: 16 residues. V lost 4 bases and J lost 0; bases outside the gene matches: 6. CDR3 nucleotide sequence: TGTGCCACCAGCATGTCCAGGGGGTTAGCCAAAAACATTCAGTACTTC. Encoded protein: CATSMSRGLAKNIQYF.

The J gene is TRBJ2-2, the V gene TRBV7-9, with D perhaps matching TRBD1 (6 bases). This CDR3 comprises 17 residues. With 7 bases removed from V and 5 bases from J, the gap between germline ends came to 23 bases. Germline V gene lookup returns CDR1 SEHNR and CDR2 FQNEAQ (reference sequence). The DNA of the CDR3 is TGTGCCAGCACCTATCTCATAGGGGGACCCTCGACCGGGGAGCTGTTTTTT. It translates to CASTYLIGGPSTGELFF.

Comments on this clone: Other DNA sequences of this sample code for an identical CDR3. The chain has TRBV7-2 and TRBJ1-1; D is uncertain. This CDR3 comprises 14 residues. Between the trimmed V and J ends, which lost 1 base and 1 base, there was a span of 7 bases. The germline V gene encodes CDR1 SGHTA and CDR2 FQGNSA. CDR3 loop: CASSLVYRNTEAFF. Here the CDR3 DNA reads TGTGCCAGCAGCTTAGTCTACAGGAACACTGAAGCTTTCTTT.

This clone was seen a few times. The chain employs TRBV9 and TRBJ2-1; 7 nucleotides match TRBD1. With V trimmed by 4 bases and J by 0 bases, 7 bases remained unmatched. CDR3 size: 16 residues. Germline V CDR1 and CDR2: SGDLS, YYNGEE. The CDR3 protein is CASSPGTASSYNEQFF. As DNA, the CDR3 is TGTGCCAGCAGCCCCGGGACAGCTAGCTCCTACAATGAGCAGTTCTTC.

By its share, this clone is medium-sized (0.01 to 0.1%). The chain joins TRBV2 to TRBJ1-1, with a tentative D call TRBD1 (5 bases). V was pared by 6 bases and J by 3 bases, with 11 bases between. CDR1 SNHLY and CDR2 FYNNEI come from the germline V gene. The CDR3 consists of 13 residues. The CDR3 nucleotides are TGTGCCAGCAGCCGACAGTCGCACACTGAAGCTTTCTTT. Encoded protein: CASSRQSHTEAFF.

V usage is TRBV28 and J usage is TRBJ1-1; D is undetermined. V was shortened by 6 bases and J by 4 bases, with 9 bases between the two germline ends. Per the germline V gene, CDR1 is MDHEN and CDR2 is SYDVKM. This CDR3 spans 12 amino acids. CDR3 protein: CASSLVTTEAFF. CDR3 DNA sequence: TGTGCCAGCAGCCTAGTGACCACTGAAGCTTTCTTT.

J is TRBJ1-4 and V is TRBV27; D not resolved. The CDR3 has 14 amino acids. The V end was cut by 5 bases, the J end by 4 bases, with 11 bases between. Germline CDR1 and CDR2: MNHEY and SMNVEV (reference sequence). CDR3 bases: TGTGCCAGCAGTCCCCGGAGGAATAATGAAAAACTGTTTTTT. This gives the protein CASSPRRNNEKLFF. The full variable domain, completed using reference TRBV27 and TRBJ1-4, is EAQVTQNPRYLITVTGKKLTVTCSQNMNHEYMSWYRQDPGLGLRQIYYSMNVEVTDKGDVPEGYKVSRKEKRNFPLILESPSPNQTSLYFCASSPRRNNEKLFFGSGTQLSVL.

The chain uses TRBV6-4 and TRBJ2-1; 8 bases map to TRBD2. J lost 0 bases, V lost 3 bases, and 1 base had no gene match. Germline V gene lookup returns CDR1 MRHNA and CDR2 SNTAGT. The CDR3 consists of 15 residues. CDR3 protein: CASSEGTSSYNEQFF. The CDR3 region has the DNA TGTGCCAGCAGTGAGGGGACTAGCTCCTACAATGAGCAGTTCTTC.